This T cell receptor (beta chain) was retrieved from a study of tumor-infiltrating lymphocytes in glioblastoma multiforme. CDR1 DFQATT and CDR2 SNEGSKA come from the germline V gene (reference sequence). The CDR3 loop spans 13 amino acids. As to this clonotype: Compared with germline, one end of the junction differs, possibly owing to a read error.

Multiple V-beta primers and a C-beta primer amplified TCRB from RNA. A single record per CDR3 protein comes from TCRdb applying MiXCR to the multiplex PCR reads. Of fewer than 11,000 distinct CDR3 sequences in the sample, around 64% were seen once. The rearrangement links TRBV20-1 to TRBJ2-1, with 9 bases that match TRBD1. This receptor was taken from a male donor with glioblastoma. Input material: brain tumor tissue. CDR3: CNATGQGYNEQFF. DNA for the CDR3: TGCAATGCTACGGGACAGGGCTACAATGAGCAGTTCTTC.